This T cell receptor (beta chain) originates from a study of T cells in narcolepsy. The study, taken as a whole, reports: Same-patient CSF and blood CD4+ T cell clonotypes included HCRT-specific and TRIB2-specific autoreactive ones.

The CDR3 covers 15 residues. V shed 2 bases and J 4 bases; nucleotides not matched to a gene: 0. Germline V gives CDR1 SGHTA, CDR2 FQGNSA. To note about this clone: Its specificity is not known. The sample carries other DNA sequences with the same CDR3.

Data came from immunoSEQ multiplex PCR; TCRdb stores just in-frame clones and leaves some out. The data show 25,000 to 35,000 clones, with around 87% seen just once and about 0.9% held by the top ten. This sequence joins TRBV7-2 and TRBJ2-1; 12 bases agree with TRBD2. The source of this sequence is a human donor in good health. Sequenced: memory (CD45RA-) CD4+ T cells from blood. The CDR3 here is CASSLLAGGYNEQFF. The CDR3 DNA sequence: TGTGCCAGCAGCTTACTAGCGGGGGGGTACAATGAGCAGTTCTTC.